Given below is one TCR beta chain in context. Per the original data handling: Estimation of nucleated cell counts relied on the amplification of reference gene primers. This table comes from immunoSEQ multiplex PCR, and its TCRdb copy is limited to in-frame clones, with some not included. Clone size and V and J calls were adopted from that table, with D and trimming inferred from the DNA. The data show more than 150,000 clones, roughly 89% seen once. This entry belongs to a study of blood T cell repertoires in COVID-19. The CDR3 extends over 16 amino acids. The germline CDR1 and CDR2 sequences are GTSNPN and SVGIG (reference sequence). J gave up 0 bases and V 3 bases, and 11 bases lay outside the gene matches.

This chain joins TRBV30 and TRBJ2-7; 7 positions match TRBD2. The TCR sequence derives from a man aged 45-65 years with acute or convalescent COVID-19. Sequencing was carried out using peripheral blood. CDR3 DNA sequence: TGTGCCTGGAGGGCCGAGCGGGCTAGCGGCTCCTACGAGCAGTACTTC. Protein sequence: CAWRAERASGSYEQYF.